This T cell receptor (beta chain) was sequenced during a study of glioma-infiltrating T cells after dendritic cell vaccination. Germline lookup yields CDR1 SGHRS and CDR2 YFSETQ. This CDR3 region has 15 residues. Method: immunoSEQ multiplex PCR; TCRdb's copy keeps in-frame clones and lacks some. The repertoire holds about 20,000 clones, with 79% as singletons. On this clone itself: Sequence at one end of the junction differs from germline and may be a read error.

This receptor was identified in a human donor with glioblastoma. The source was blood, collected before dendritic cell vaccination. The chain employs TRBV5-1 and TRBJ2-5, with a tentative D call TRBD2 (5 bases). This CDR3 reads CASSLGRITRETQHF. The CDR3 DNA follows: TGCGCCAGCAGCTTGGGGAGGATCACCCGAGAGACCCAGCACTTC.